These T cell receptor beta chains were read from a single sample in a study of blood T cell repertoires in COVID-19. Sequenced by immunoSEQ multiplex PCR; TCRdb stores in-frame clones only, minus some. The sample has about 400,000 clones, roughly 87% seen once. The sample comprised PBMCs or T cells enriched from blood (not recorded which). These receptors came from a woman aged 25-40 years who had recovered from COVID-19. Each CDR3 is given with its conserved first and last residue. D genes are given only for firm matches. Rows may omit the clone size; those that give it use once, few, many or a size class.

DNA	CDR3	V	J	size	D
TGTGCCAGTAGTAGCGGGACTGGCGGTGAGCAGTTCTTC	CASSSGTGGEQFF	TRBV19	TRBJ2-1	NA	NA
TGTGCCAGCAGCGTCCGCCCCACAGGGGGCACTGAAGCTTTCTTT	CASSVRPTGGTEAFF	TRBV9	TRBJ1-1	NA	TRBD1
TGTGCCAGCACCCCGGACGGGGATGGCTACACCTTC	CASTPDGDGYTF	TRBV12-3/TRBV12-4	TRBJ1-2	NA	NA
TGTGCCACCTTCCGGGAGGCCGGAGATACGCAGTATTTT	CATFREAGDTQYF	TRBV7-9	TRBJ2-3	NA	TRBD2
TGTGCCAGCAGCTTAGCCGGGGGGGGCTACACCTTC	CASSLAGGGYTF	TRBV11-2	TRBJ1-2	few	NA
TGTGCCAGTATGACCAGGAGCAGGGATAATCAGCCCCAGCATTTT	CASMTRSRDNQPQHF	TRBV19	TRBJ1-5	NA	NA
TGTGCCAGCATTAGTTCTGAGACCCAGTACTTC	CASISSETQYF	TRBV28	TRBJ2-5	NA	NA
TGTGCCAGCAGCTTCAGTCCTAACTATGGCTACACCTTC	CASSFSPNYGYTF	TRBV5-4	TRBJ1-2	NA	NA
TGTGCCAGCAGCAGGGAAACAGGGGTCGGGGAGACCCAGTACTTC	CASSRETGVGETQYF	TRBV5-4	TRBJ2-5	NA	TRBD1
TGTGCCAGCAGACCGCCGGGGACAACTAATGAAAAACTGTTTTTT	CASRPPGTTNEKLFF	TRBV3-1/TRBV3-2	TRBJ1-4	once	NA
TGCGCCAGCAGCCATGGACGGTGGGGCCGGTACGAGCAGTACTTC	CASSHGRWGRYEQYF	TRBV4-1	TRBJ2-7	NA	NA
TGTGCCAGCAGCTTACGACAGGGATGGTACGAGCAGTACTTC	CASSLRQGWYEQYF	TRBV7-2	TRBJ2-7	NA	TRBD1
TGTGCCAGCAGCTCCCGCCTACTAGCGGGAGAATACAATGAGCAGTTCTTC	CASSSRLLAGEYNEQFF	TRBV7-2	TRBJ2-1	NA	TRBD2
TGTGCCACCAGCACCCGCGGGAAGGTCACCGGGGAGCTGTTTTTT	CATSTRGKVTGELFF	TRBV15	TRBJ2-2	once	NA
TGTGCCAGCAGTCGTCAGGGGAACAATGAGCAGTTCTTC	CASSRQGNNEQFF	TRBV28	TRBJ2-1	NA	NA
TGCGCCAGCAGCCCAGGGGAGCGGGGATCCTACGAGCAGTACTTC	CASSPGERGSYEQYF	TRBV4-1	TRBJ2-7	NA	NA
TGTGCCAGCAGTCAGCGGCGGGCTAGCGGGAATTACGAGCAGTACTTC	CASSQRRASGNYEQYF	TRBV28	TRBJ2-7	NA	TRBD2
TGTGCCAGTAGTATATCCCGGGTAACTCAAGAGACCCAGTACTTC	CASSISRVTQETQYF	TRBV19	TRBJ2-5	NA	NA
TGTGCCACCAGTGATTTGGGCCACCAAGAGACCCAGTACTTC	CATSDLGHQETQYF	TRBV24-1	TRBJ2-5	NA	NA
TGTGCCAGCAGAAAACCTCGCGGGCTAGCGGGAGTAAATGAGCAGTTCTTC	CASRKPRGLAGVNEQFF	TRBV5-6	TRBJ2-1	NA	TRBD2
TGTGCCAGCAGCTTAGGGACAGGGGTCTACGAGCAGTACTTC	CASSLGTGVYEQYF	TRBV5-6	TRBJ2-7	NA	TRBD1
TGTGCCAGCAGCACCACAGGGGGCCTAGCCAAAAACATTCAGTACTTC	CASSTTGGLAKNIQYF	TRBV7-9	TRBJ2-4	NA	TRBD1
TGTGCCAGCAGTTACTACCAGGGGAACACCATATATTTT	CASSYYQGNTIYF	TRBV6-5	TRBJ1-3	NA	NA
TGCGCCAGCAGCCAAAGGACAGGGGGATATGGCTACACCTTC	CASSQRTGGYGYTF	TRBV5-1	TRBJ1-2	NA	TRBD1
TGTGCCAATAGGACAGGGTATACTGAAGCTTTCTTT	CANRTGYTEAFF	TRBV2	TRBJ1-1	once	TRBD1